This TCR beta chain originates from a study of cytomegalovirus exposure and HLA in healthy donors. Study context: For the approximately 390 genotyped donors, more than 80% fell within the Caucasian-associated ancestry cluster. General observations from the study: A later analysis reportedly identified an Asian-associated ancestry cluster as carrying fewer N-insertions than the roughly 670-donor mean. There were several of the most significant clusters that appeared linked to common viral pathogens in a later analysis.

For this clone: The antigen is undetermined.

Looked up from germline, CDR1 is SGHTA and CDR2 is FQGNSA. The CDR3 consists of 14 residues. Trimming took off 1 base at V and 8 bases at J, with 14 bases between the two ends. PCR involved 60 Vbeta and 13 Jbeta primers. The method was immunoSEQ multiplex PCR; TCRdb's version includes in-frame clones alone and lacks a portion of them. The table includes some 140,000 clones, 70% to 85% detected once. This chain joins TRBV7-2 and TRBJ1-2; a possible D gene is TRBD1 (6 bases). The sequenced sample was PBMCs. This receptor was identified in a woman in her 50s in good health and CMV-seropositive. CDR3 coding DNA: TGTGCCAGCAGCTTAGAAGGGGCAGGGGTAGGCTACACCTTC. Encoded protein: CASSLEGAGVGYTF.